This T cell receptor (beta chain) is from a study of shared clonotypes between healthy human individuals. Study-level points and caveats: Generation probabilities were higher for clonotypes shared across all four sorted-subset donors than for unshared ones. Among several donors, roughly 5.5% of naive CD4 clonotypes were found in common.

Those who donated, Caucasian adults without exception, all lived in Nashville, Tennessee. For this clone: Its target is not known.

Clones were sequenced by immunoSEQ multiplex PCR, and TCRdb holds only the in-frame ones, with some missing. Here the sample spans about 1.1 million clones, around three quarters being singletons. CDR1 is SGHKS, CDR2 YYEKEE, per germline (reference sequence). The CDR3 is made up of 15 amino acids. The J segment lost 1 base and the V segment lost 3 bases, leaving 5 bases of the junction unmatched. This clonotype was obtained from a man younger than 35 in good health. Some clones in this sample may be carry-over from other donors' samples. The sequenced material came from memory CD4+ T cells from PBMCs. Subset given: CD45RA-negative fraction. The J gene is TRBJ2-7, the V gene TRBV5-5; 9 bases match TRBD2. The CDR3 bases are TGTGCCAGCAGCTCTCTAGCGGGAAATTCCTACGAGCAGTACTTC. Residues: CASSSLAGNSYEQYF.